The 24 T cell receptor beta chains below were found in one sample sequenced in a study of PD-1 blockade in classical Hodgkin lymphoma. Assay: immunoSEQ multiplex PCR; the TCRdb copy retains only in-frame clones and omits some. The table has 60,000 or so clones, 90% seen once. There was relapse after autologous stem cell transplantation in every patient, and there was variation in brentuximab vedotin exposure. Sequencing used peripheral blood mononuclear cells (PBMCs), obtained at baseline. These receptor sequences come from a human donor with classical Hodgkin lymphoma.

The chain couples TRBV10-3 to TRBJ2-3, with a weak D call TRBD2 (6 bases). This CDR3 has 13 residues. V gave up 2 bases and J gave up 3 bases, with 6 bases separating them. Germline V lookup: CDR1 ENHRY, CDR2 SYGVKD. The CDR3 here is CAISEGGTDTQYF. The CDR3 DNA reads TGTGCCATCAGTGAGGGGGGGACAGATACGCAGTATTTT.

The chain carries TRBV5-8 and TRBJ2-1; 8 bases agree with TRBD2. This CDR3 comprises 16 residues. The ends lost 4 bases at V and 4 bases at J; junction bases unmatched: 10. Germline V gives CDR1 SGHTS, CDR2 YDEGEE. In DNA form, the CDR3 reads TGTGCCAGCAGCCCGGCCGGGATAGCGGGGTACAATGAGCAGTTCTTC. The encoded protein is CASSPAGIAGYNEQFF.

This chain uses TRBV18 with TRBJ2-5, with 7 bases fitting TRBD2. CDR1 KGHSH and CDR2 LQKENI come from the germline V gene. V shed 3 bases and J 1 base; nucleotides not matched to a gene: 2. CDR3 length: 14 residues. The CDR3 nucleotides are TGTGCCAGCTCACCCGGACTAGTCCAAGAGACCCAGTACTTC. Translation: CASSPGLVQETQYF.

The chain recombines TRBV5-1 with TRBJ2-3; either TRBD1 or TRBD2 may fit D (5 bases each). Trimming shortened V by 1 base and J by 10 bases, and 13 bases separated the two germline ends. CDR1 is SGHRS and CDR2 is YFSETQ in the germline V gene. The length of the CDR3 is 13 residues. The CDR3 coding sequence is TGCGCCAGCAGCTTGAGGGGTTGGGACGCGCAGTATTTT. Protein sequence: CASSLRGWDAQYF.

As regards this clone: The sample holds other DNA sequences that translate to the same CDR3. The chain links TRBV27 to TRBJ2-1; D is unclear. The CDR3 contains 11 residues. Trimming pared 5 bases from V and 8 bases from J, leaving 7 bases between. Germline V gene sequence: CDR1 MNHEY, CDR2 SMNVEV (reference sequence). For the CDR3, the DNA is TGTGCCAGCAGTCTAGGCTATGAGCAGTTCTTC. Translation gives CASSLGYEQFF.

J is TRBJ2-1 and V is TRBV30, with 7 bases matching TRBD1. The CDR3 runs 12 residues. The germline V gene encodes CDR1 GTSNPN and CDR2 SVGIG (reference sequence). The V and J ends lost 3 bases and 9 bases, in that order; junction bases with no gene match: 5. CDR3 residues: CAWSGQDGEQFF. CDR3 nucleotide sequence: TGTGCCTGGAGCGGACAGGATGGTGAGCAGTTCTTC. The variable domain in full, with the rest retrieved from reference TRBV30 and TRBJ2-1, is SQTIHQWPATLVQPVGSPLSLECTVEGTSNPNLYWYRQAAGRGLQLLFYSVGIGQISSEVPQNLSASRPQDRQFILSSKKLLLSDSGFYLCAWSGQDGEQFFGPGTRLTVL.

This chain joins TRBV2 and TRBJ2-5; D gene ambiguous. Germline loops: CDR1 SNHLY, CDR2 FYNNEI. This CDR3 has 12 amino acids. Deletions cut 1 base from V and 2 bases from J, with 2 bases between. In DNA, the CDR3 is TGTGCCAGCAGTGAAGAGCAAGAGACCCAGTACTTC. Translation: CASSEEQETQYF.

The chain is built from TRBV28 and TRBJ1-2; a possible D gene is TRBD1 (5 bases). V dropped 3 bases and J dropped 4 bases, with 9 bases sitting between them. The CDR3 extends over 13 amino acids. The germline V gene has CDR1 MDHEN and CDR2 SYDVKM. CDR3 in amino acids: CASSLGEGYGYTF. Here the CDR3 DNA reads TGTGCCAGCAGTTTGGGGGAGGGCTATGGCTACACCTTC.

This chain joins TRBV5-1 and TRBJ1-1, with D possibly being TRBD1 (5 bases). Germline CDR1 SGHRS, CDR2 YFSETQ. Trimming removed 5 bases at V and 2 bases at J, with 10 bases between. This CDR3 spans 13 amino acids. The CDR3 protein is CASRGRVNTEAFF. CDR3 bases: TGCGCCAGCAGGGGCAGGGTTAACACTGAAGCTTTCTTT. Supplemented by reference TRBV5-1 and TRBJ1-1, the full variable domain reads KAGVTQTPRYLIKTRGQQVTLSCSPISGHRSVSWYQQTPGQGLQFLFEYFSETQRNKGNFPGRFSGRQFSNSRSEMNVSTLELGDSALYLCASRGRVNTEAFFGQGTRLTVV.

The chain employs TRBV5-1 and TRBJ1-1; no definite D call. Germline CDR1 SGHRS, CDR2 YFSETQ. CDR3 length: 13 residues. The ends were cut back, 7 bases at V and 0 bases at J, with 10 bases in the middle. The chain's CDR3 is CASGRDMNTEAFF. In nucleotides, the CDR3 is TGCGCCAGCGGGAGAGACATGAACACTGAAGCTTTCTTT. The whole variable domain, filled in from reference TRBV5-1 and TRBJ1-1, reads KAGVTQTPRYLIKTRGQQVTLSCSPISGHRSVSWYQQTPGQGLQFLFEYFSETQRNKGNFPGRFSGRQFSNSRSEMNVSTLELGDSALYLCASGRDMNTEAFFGQGTRLTVV.

This chain uses TRBV5-1 with TRBJ2-6, with TRBD1 matching 9 bases. The ends lost 0 bases at V and 12 bases at J; junction bases unmatched: 7. The CDR3 covers 15 residues. The V gene's germline CDR1 is SGHRS and CDR2 YFSETQ. The CDR3 loop is CASSLGQGGGPVLTF. In DNA form, the CDR3 reads TGCGCCAGCAGCTTGGGACAGGGGGGAGGACCCGTCCTGACTTTC.

The chain combines TRBV10-3 with TRBJ2-2, with a weak D call TRBD1 (5 bases). V was trimmed by 3 bases and J by 6 bases, leaving 8 bases between them. Germline CDR1 and CDR2: ENHRY and SYGVKD. There are 13 residues in the CDR3. As DNA, the CDR3 is TGTGCCATCAGTGAAGGGGTCGCCGGGGAGCTGTTTTTT. Protein: CAISEGVAGELFF.

The chain is built from TRBV28 and TRBJ2-3; D is unresolved. CDR1 is MDHEN, CDR2 SYDVKM, per germline. The CDR3 runs to 12 residues. Trimming pared 3 bases from V and 2 bases from J, leaving 3 bases between. The DNA of the CDR3 is TGTGCCAGCAGTTTTCCCACAGATACGCAGTATTTT. This encodes CASSFPTDTQYF.

J is TRBJ2-5 and V is TRBV6-6; TRBD2 aligns across 8 bases. Looked up from germline, CDR1 is MNHNY and CDR2 is SVGAGI (reference sequence). V shed 6 bases, J shed 3 bases, and the junction held 3 bases outside the gene matches. The CDR3 loop spans 13 amino acids. CDR3 sequence reads: CASRPGGEETQYF. The CDR3 nucleotides read TGTGCCAGCAGGCCGGGGGGGGAAGAGACCCAGTACTTC.

Notes on this clone: A junction end diverges from the germline sequence, so it may reflect a read error. This same CDR3 is encoded by further DNA sequences in the sample. J is TRBJ2-7 and V is TRBV29-1; TRBD1 agrees at 8 bases. The V gene's germline CDR1 is SQVTM and CDR2 ANQGSEA. This CDR3 has 12 amino acids. The CDR3 loop reads CSVWDRPYEQYF. DNA of the CDR3: TGTAGCGTCTGGGACAGGCCCTACGAGCAGTACTTC.

The chain has TRBV28 and TRBJ2-1, with 13 positions matching TRBD2. The CDR3 totals 17 residues. J lost 9 bases, V lost 1 base, and 9 bases had no gene match. Germline V gives CDR1 MDHEN, CDR2 SYDVKM. The CDR3 loop is CASSLLRTSGRLGEQFF. In DNA, the CDR3 is TGTGCCAGCAGTTTATTACGGACTAGCGGGAGACTGGGTGAGCAGTTCTTC.

The rearrangement joins TRBV7-8 to TRBJ2-5, with 8 bases lining up with TRBD1. This CDR3 spans 15 amino acids. The germline V gene encodes CDR1 SGHVS and CDR2 FQNEAQ. The V and J ends lost 5 bases and 7 bases, in that order; junction bases with no gene match: 12. The CDR3 sequence: CASSLDRTGYGTQYF. CDR3 sequence (DNA): TGTGCCAGCAGCCTAGATCGGACAGGGTACGGGACCCAGTACTTC.

This clone was counted once. The J gene is TRBJ2-1, the V gene TRBV13, with TRBD2 matching 9 bases. After removal of 2 bases from V and 4 bases from J, the junction contained 3 bases not matched to a gene. The CDR3 covers 15 residues. Germline V gives CDR1 PRHDT, CDR2 FYEKMQ (reference sequence). CDR3 protein: CASSLLAGAYNEQFF. CDR3 nucleotides: TGTGCCAGCAGCTTATTAGCGGGAGCGTACAATGAGCAGTTCTTC.

The chain recombines TRBV19 with TRBJ2-7, with a tentative D call TRBD2 (5 bases). The CDR3 covers 15 residues. The ends were cut back, 3 bases at V and 3 bases at J, with 15 bases in the middle. Germline CDR1 LNHDA, CDR2 SQIVND (reference sequence). The CDR3 region is CASSMSPSGGYEQYF. CDR3 coding DNA: TGTGCCAGTAGTATGTCTCCCTCCGGAGGCTACGAGCAGTACTTC. Drawing the rest from reference TRBV19 and TRBJ2-7, the complete variable domain is DGGITQSPKYLFRKEGQNVTLSCEQNLNHDAMYWYRQDPGQGLRLIYYSQIVNDFQKGDIAEGYSVSREKKESFPLTVTSAQKNPTAFYLCASSMSPSGGYEQYFGPGTRLTVT.

This clone appeared once. V is TRBV2 and J is TRBJ1-5; D uncertain. The V gene lost 5 bases and the J gene lost 3 bases, with 11 bases spanning the gap. CDR3 size: 14 residues. CDR1 is SNHLY and CDR2 is FYNNEI in the germline V gene. The CDR3 DNA follows: TGTGCCAGCAGTAGGGCTGACCTCAATCAGCCCCAGCATTTT. Encoded protein: CASSRADLNQPQHF. The full variable domain, in which reference TRBV2 and TRBJ1-5 provide the parts outside the CDR3, is EPEVTQTPSHQVTQMGQEVILRCVPISNHLYFYWYRQILGQKVEFLVSFYNNEISEKSEIFDDQFSVERPDGSNFTLKIRSTKLEDSAMYFCASSRADLNQPQHFGDGTRLSIL.

The rearrangement joins TRBV7-6 to TRBJ1-4; the D is unclear. Germline-derived CDR1 and CDR2 are SGHVS and FNYEAQ. Deletions cut 4 bases from V and 2 bases from J, with 14 bases between. CDR3 size: 16 residues. The CDR3 reads CASSSSGGGTNEKLFF. The CDR3 nucleotides read TGTGCCAGCAGCTCTAGTGGAGGAGGGACTAATGAAAAACTGTTTTTT. Using reference TRBV7-6 and TRBJ1-4 for the parts outside the CDR3, the full variable domain is GAGVSQSPRYKVTKRGQDVALRCDPISGHVSLYWYRQALGQGPEFLTYFNYEAQQDKSGLPNDRFSAERPEGSISTLTIQRTEQRDSAMYRCASSSSGGGTNEKLFFGSGTQLSVL.

The chain combines TRBV28 with TRBJ2-7; D is possibly TRBD1 (6 bases). With 1 base removed from V and 6 bases from J, the gap between germline ends came to 16 bases. The germline V gene encodes CDR1 MDHEN and CDR2 SYDVKM. This CDR3 has 15 residues. The CDR3 is CASSLSGDLDAEQYF. In nucleotides, the CDR3 is TGTGCCAGCAGTTTATCAGGGGATCTCGACGCCGAGCAGTACTTC.

The V and J genes are TRBV19 and TRBJ2-1; D perhaps matches TRBD1 (5 bases). The V gene lost 3 bases and the J gene lost 6 bases, with 6 bases spanning the gap. CDR3 length: 12 residues. From germline, CDR1 is LNHDA and CDR2 SQIVND (reference sequence). The chain's CDR3 is CASSMGPNEQFF. CDR3 nucleotide sequence: TGTGCCAGTAGTATGGGGCCCAATGAGCAGTTCTTC.

The CDR3 bases are TGTGCCGCCAGAGCGGGGCCAAACACCGGGGAGCTGTTTTTT. This sequence encodes CAARAGPNTGELFF. The V and J genes are TRBV19 and TRBJ2-2; 7 nucleotides agree with TRBD2. In germline, CDR1 is LNHDA, CDR2 SQIVND (reference sequence). The length of the CDR3 is 14 residues. V shed 11 bases and J 2 bases; nucleotides not matched to a gene: 8.